One and the same sample provided the 3 T cell receptor beta chains below, sequenced in a study of CD8+ T cells in alopecia areata. Extracted from the samples, RNA was reverse transcribed into cDNA to serve as the sequencing template. The method was immunoSEQ multiplex PCR; TCRdb's version includes in-frame clones alone and lacks a portion of them. There are approximately 150,000 clones in the sample; 45% to 60% occur only once, and over 4% lies in the top ten. Specimen: CD4+ T cells sorted from blood. The source is a human donor in good health.

The table lists this clone with a few counts. V and J are TRBV29-1 and TRBJ1-4; 11 bases map to TRBD1. The CDR3 covers 14 residues. V lost 0 bases, J lost 7 bases, and 1 base stayed unmatched. Germline CDR1 is SQVTM and CDR2 is ANQGSEA. The CDR3 protein is CSVEEGTGGEKLFF. The CDR3 DNA follows: TGCAGCGTTGAAGAAGGGACAGGGGGTGAAAAACTGTTTTTT. The full variable domain, in which reference TRBV29-1 and TRBJ1-4 provide the parts outside the CDR3, is SAVISQKPSRDICQRGTSLTIQCQVDSQVTMMFWYRQQPGQSLTLIATANQGSEATYESGFVIDKFPISRPNLTFSTLTVSNMSPEDSSIYLCSVEEGTGGEKLFFGSGTQLSVL.

This clone was seen only a few times. V and J are TRBV28 and TRBJ2-5, with 7 bases that match TRBD1. Germline values: CDR1 MDHEN, CDR2 SYDVKM. The CDR3 loop spans 13 amino acids. Unmatched junction bases numbered 5, after V lost 5 bases and J lost 5 bases. For the CDR3, the DNA is TGTGCCAGCAGTGAGGGGGCTGAGGAGACCCAGTACTTC. Translating gives CASSEGAEETQYF.

The rearrangement uses TRBV28 and TRBJ1-2; D is perhaps TRBD1 (5 bases). V gave up 7 bases and J gave up 2 bases, with 8 bases separating them. Germline lookup yields CDR1 MDHEN and CDR2 SYDVKM. The length of the CDR3 is 12 residues. As DNA, the CDR3 is TGTGCCAGCACTCAGGGCAACTATGGCTACACCTTC. It codes for CASTQGNYGYTF.